Reported below is one TCR beta chain. This specimen comes from a study of shared clonotypes between healthy human individuals. Looked up from germline, CDR1 is SGHRS and CDR2 is YFSETQ. Trimming left V 0 bases short and J 6 bases short, with 6 bases between. This CDR3 has 13 amino acids. Several immunoSEQ plates received, in even portions, the genomic DNA of each subset. The method was immunoSEQ multiplex PCR; TCRdb's version includes in-frame clones alone and lacks a portion of them. The sample lists approximately 1,000,000 clones; about 80% were seen once. This sequence was found in a man younger than 35 in good health. Some clones in this sample may be carry-over from other donors' samples. Sequencing was done on a sample of memory CD4+ T cells from PBMCs. Specified subset: CD45RA-negative fraction. V and J are TRBV5-1 and TRBJ1-4; no clear D. In DNA, the CDR3 is TGCGCCAGCAGCTTGGCCGTGGATGAAAAACTGTTTTTT. This sequence encodes CASSLAVDEKLFF.